This T cell receptor beta chain was documented in a study of early T cells in non-severe SARS-CoV-2 infection. Study-wide results and limits: Comparison of clonotypes with VDJdb favored anti-spike CD8 responses while missing private and CD4 specificities.

This CDR3 spans 15 amino acids. CDR1 is GTSNPN and CDR2 is SVGIG in the germline V gene (reference sequence). Trimming pared 0 bases from V and 1 base from J, leaving 12 bases between. This clonotype was counted many times. The target antigen is unknown. Researchers attached unique molecular identifiers to individual cDNA molecules. TCRdb itself ran the 5' RACE reads through MiXCR, one entry per CDR3 protein. The table includes tens of thousands of distinct CDR3 sequences, about 6.5% detected once. V and J are TRBV30 and TRBJ1-1, with D possibly TRBD1 on 5 matching bases. Sequencing was performed on whole blood. The source of this sequence is an adult who was a healthcare worker with PCR-confirmed SARS-CoV-2 infection or an uninfected control (not recorded which). The CDR3 here is CAWSVRGLRNTEAFF. The CDR3 DNA reads as TGTGCCTGGAGTGTACGGGGCCTGAGGAACACTGAAGCTTTCTTT.